This T cell receptor (beta chain) comes out of a study of T-cell reconstitution after alpha-beta-depleted transplantation in children. Germline CDR1 is MNHEY and CDR2 is SMNVEV (reference sequence). The CDR3 loop spans 15 amino acids. V shed 1 base and J shed 5 bases, with 11 bases lying between them. A few counts support this clonotype. Its antigen remains unknown. Broader study findings: Alpha-beta T cells about two months after transplant reportedly derived from several hundred expanded graft clones. A year post-transplant, T-cell counts and diversity derived mostly from newly produced T cells. Elevated TCRbeta diversity at day 60 was traced, in some patients, to surviving recipient T cells and thymic progenitors.

Unique molecular identifiers tagged the TCRbeta library. One entry per CDR3 protein, called by TCRdb with MiXCR from the PCR reads. The data hold about 900,000 distinct CDR3 sequences, with around 30% observed a single time. The sequencing used PBMCs, mostly from graft donor cells, collected 360 days after TCRalphabeta/CD19-depleted stem cell transplant. The chain joins TRBV27 to TRBJ2-2, with D possibly called TRBD1 or TRBD2 (5 bases each). This receptor was obtained from a boy under three years old who had a stem cell transplant for SCID, so the T cells may come from the graft donor. CDR3 protein: CASSLFGTRTGELFF. The CDR3 DNA sequence: TGTGCCAGCAGTTTATTCGGGACGCGGACCGGGGAGCTGTTTTTT.